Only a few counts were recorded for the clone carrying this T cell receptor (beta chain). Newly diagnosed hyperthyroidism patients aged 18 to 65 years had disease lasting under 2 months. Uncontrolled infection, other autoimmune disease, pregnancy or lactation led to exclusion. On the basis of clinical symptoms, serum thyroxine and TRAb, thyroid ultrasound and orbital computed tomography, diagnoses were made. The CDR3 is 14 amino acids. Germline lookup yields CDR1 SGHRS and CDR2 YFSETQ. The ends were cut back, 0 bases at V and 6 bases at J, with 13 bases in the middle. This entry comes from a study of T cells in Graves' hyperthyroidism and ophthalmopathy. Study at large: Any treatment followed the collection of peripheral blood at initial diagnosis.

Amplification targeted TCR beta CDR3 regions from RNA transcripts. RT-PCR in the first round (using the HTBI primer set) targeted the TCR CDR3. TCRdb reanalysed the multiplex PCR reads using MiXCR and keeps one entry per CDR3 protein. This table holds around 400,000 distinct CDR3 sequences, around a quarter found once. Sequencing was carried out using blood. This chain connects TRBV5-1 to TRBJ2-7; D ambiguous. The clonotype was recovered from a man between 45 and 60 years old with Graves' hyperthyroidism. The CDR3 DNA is TGCGCCAGCAGCTTGGCTGGGGTGGGGTCCGAGCAGTACTTC. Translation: CASSLAGVGSEQYF.